One and the same sample provided the 29 T cell receptor beta chains below, sequenced in a study of cytomegalovirus exposure and HLA in healthy donors. It was with 60 Vbeta and 13 Jbeta primers that the PCR ran. Produced via immunoSEQ multiplex PCR; TCRdb's table is partial and in-frame only. The sample has around 100,000 clones; around 60% are singletons. The specimen was PBMCs. The receptors originated from a woman between 50 and 59 years old in good health and CMV-seronegative.

The chain uses TRBV29-1 and TRBJ2-2; TRBD1 aligns across 7 bases. The J segment lost 0 bases and the V segment lost 2 bases, leaving 6 bases of the junction unmatched. Germline V gene sequence: CDR1 SQVTM, CDR2 ANQGSEA. The CDR3 runs to 16 residues. CDR3 protein: CSVEIGQAANTGELFF. CDR3 nucleotide sequence: TGCAGCGTTGAAATAGGACAGGCTGCGAACACCGGGGAGCTGTTTTTT.

The chain has TRBV7-2 and TRBJ2-7, with D uncertain. Germline V gene sequence: CDR1 SGHTA, CDR2 FQGNSA. The CDR3 length is 11 residues. Trimming pared 6 bases from V and 4 bases from J, leaving 7 bases between. CDR3 loop: CASSAAYEQYF. Written as DNA, the CDR3 is TGTGCCAGCAGTGCGGCTTACGAGCAGTACTTC.

The rearrangement uses TRBV18 and TRBJ2-6, with D unresolved. The CDR3 contains 17 residues. From germline, CDR1 is KGHSH and CDR2 LQKENI. V shed 2 bases and J shed 0 bases, with 11 bases lying between them. The CDR3 is CASSPYAHSSGANVLTF. The CDR3 region has the DNA TGTGCCAGCTCACCATATGCGCATAGCTCTGGGGCCAACGTCCTGACTTTC.

This clone has a handful of counts. The chain recombines TRBV15 with TRBJ2-7, with 13 bases identical to TRBD2. Trimming removed 0 bases from V and 6 bases from J; junction bases left unmatched: 2. Germline loops: CDR1 LNHNV, CDR2 YYDKDF (reference sequence). This CDR3 has 15 amino acids. This chain's CDR3 is CATSRDTSGGAEQYF. CDR3 in DNA: TGTGCCACCAGCAGAGATACTAGCGGGGGGGCCGAGCAGTACTTC.

This rearrangement joins TRBV5-6 to TRBJ2-7; TRBD1 matches at 7 bases. Trimming took 4 bases from V and 3 from J; bases not matched to a gene: 7. Germline loops: CDR1 SGHDT, CDR2 YYEEEE. The length of the CDR3 is 14 residues. CDR3 protein: CASSRRQGGYEQYF. The CDR3 nucleotides read TGTGCCAGCAGCCGCAGACAGGGTGGCTACGAGCAGTACTTC.

The chain is built from TRBV12-1 and TRBJ2-1; TRBD2, the D gene given by the table, was not confirmed from the DNA. TRBV12-1 is a pseudogene. The CDR3 is 19 amino acids. CDR3: CASSLRTSSESASYNEQFF. For the CDR3, the DNA is TGTGCCAGCAGCCTAAGGACTAGTTCTGAGAGTGCCTCCTACAATGAGCAGTTCTTC.

The gene calls are TRBV12-5 and TRBJ2-1; 11 bases map to TRBD2. CDR3 length: 16 residues. Looked up from germline, CDR1 is LGHNT and CDR2 is FRNRAP. V shed 4 bases, J shed 6 bases, and the junction held 8 bases outside the gene matches. In nucleotides, the CDR3 is TGTGCTAGTGGTTGGAATAGCGGGAGGGATCGCAATGAGCAGTTCTTC. It encodes CASGWNSGRDRNEQFF.

This clone was observed a handful of times. The chain carries TRBV9 and TRBJ2-3, with 9 bases identical to TRBD2. Trimming at V came to 3 bases and at J to 5 bases, leaving 7 bases not matched to a gene. The CDR3 totals 15 residues. Germline V lookup: CDR1 SGDLS, CDR2 YYNGEE. DNA for the CDR3: TGTGCCAGCAGCGGGGCGGCGGGGGGGGGAGATACGCAGTATTTT. Its translation is CASSGAAGGGDTQYF. Filled out from reference TRBV9 and TRBJ2-3, the complete variable domain reads DSGVTQTPKHLITATGQRVTLRCSPRSGDLSVYWYQQSLDQGLQFLIQYYNGEERAKGNILERFSAQQFPDLHSELNLSSLELGDSALYFCASSGAAGGGDTQYFGPGTRLTVL.

The chain combines TRBV29-1 with TRBJ2-5; D is perhaps TRBD2 (5 bases). The CDR3 covers 14 residues. The germline gives CDR1 SQVTM, CDR2 ANQGSEA. The V and J ends lost 4 bases and 4 bases respectively, with 16 bases between them. The CDR3 protein is CSVGLGRKGETQYF. Written as DNA, the CDR3 is TGCAGCGTTGGATTAGGGAGAAAGGGAGAGACCCAGTACTTC.

In DNA form, the CDR3 reads TGTGCTAGTGGGCGTGGACAGACCTCTAATGAAAAACTGTTTTTT. It translates to CASGRGQTSNEKLFF. This chain uses TRBV12-5 with TRBJ1-4, with D possibly being TRBD1 (6 bases). This CDR3 spans 15 amino acids. Trimming shortened V by 6 bases and J by 3 bases, and 14 bases separated the two germline ends. CDR1 is LGHNT, CDR2 FRNRAP, per germline.

The genes are TRBV2 and TRBJ1-1, with a tentative D call TRBD1 (6 bases). V was trimmed by 6 bases and J by 7 bases, leaving 21 bases between them. The CDR3 loop spans 15 amino acids. The V gene's germline CDR1 is SNHLY and CDR2 FYNNEI. The CDR3 loop reads CASSARGTPLGEAFF. The CDR3 region has the DNA TGTGCCAGCAGCGCTAGAGGGACACCGCTTGGTGAAGCTTTCTTT.

This chain connects TRBV6-1 to TRBJ2-5; 8 positions agree with TRBD2. The CDR3 contains 15 residues. J was trimmed by 5 bases and V by 2 bases; bases with no gene match: 7. The germline V gene encodes CDR1 MNHNS and CDR2 SASEGT. The CDR3 nucleotides read TGTGCCAGCAGTGAAATCAGCGGGAGTTCGGAGACCCAGTACTTC. Encoded protein: CASSEISGSSETQYF.

The genes are TRBV29-1 and TRBJ1-1, with D perhaps TRBD1 (5 bases). Germline lookup yields CDR1 SQVTM and CDR2 ANQGSEA. The V end lost 8 bases, the J end lost 5 bases, and 15 bases lay between the germline ends. The CDR3 totals 12 residues. The CDR3 DNA follows: TGCAGCTCAGGGTTGGGGAAAACTGAAGCTTTCTTT. Its translation: CSSGLGKTEAFF. Full variable domain (missing parts from reference TRBV29-1 and TRBJ1-1): SAVISQKPSRDICQRGTSLTIQCQVDSQVTMMFWYRQQPGQSLTLIATANQGSEATYESGFVIDKFPISRPNLTFSTLTVSNMSPEDSSIYLCSSGLGKTEAFFGQGTRLTVV.

This rearrangement joins TRBV18 to TRBJ2-1; TRBD2 matches 12 bases. From germline, CDR1 is KGHSH and CDR2 LQKENI. The CDR3 covers 15 residues. Trimming at V came to 2 bases and at J to 9 bases, leaving 5 bases not matched to a gene. Written as DNA, the CDR3 is TGTGCCAGCTCACCAGAGACTAGCGGGGGTATTGAGCAGTTCTTC. Amino acid sequence: CASSPETSGGIEQFF.

The genes are TRBV4-2 and TRBJ2-2; 7 positions match TRBD2. The V segment lost 0 bases and the J segment 7 bases; nucleotides outside the gene matches: 8. Germline V lookup: CDR1 LGHNA, CDR2 YNFKEQ. The CDR3 is made up of 16 amino acids. In nucleotides, the CDR3 is TGTGCCAGCAGCCAAGATATGGCGGGAGTGGGCGGGGAGCTGTTTTTT. This sequence encodes CASSQDMAGVGGELFF.

The chain links TRBV18 to TRBJ1-1; 7 bases fit TRBD1. After removal of 2 bases from V and 0 bases from J, the junction contained 6 bases not matched to a gene. Germline CDR1 and CDR2: KGHSH and LQKENI. CDR3 size: 16 residues. CDR3 bases: TGTGCCAGCTCACCAAGGGGGCGGACCATGAACACTGAAGCTTTCTTT. Translation gives CASSPRGRTMNTEAFF.

This clone turned up a few times. The genes are TRBV5-1 and TRBJ2-6; 10 positions match TRBD1. The length of the CDR3 is 17 residues. J was trimmed by 0 bases and V by 3 bases; bases with no gene match: 3. In germline, CDR1 is SGHRS, CDR2 YFSETQ. CDR3 sequence: CASSSGTGVSGANVLTF. The DNA of the CDR3 is TGCGCCAGCAGCTCAGGGACAGGGGTCTCTGGGGCCAACGTCCTGACTTTC.

The chain recombines TRBV5-1 with TRBJ2-7; a possible D gene is TRBD1 (6 bases). Germline CDR1 is SGHRS and CDR2 is YFSETQ. This CDR3 has 15 residues. Trimming removed 2 bases from V and 2 bases from J, with 14 bases in between. CDR3 in amino acids: CASSFNSGDAYEQYF. The CDR3 nucleotides read TGCGCCAGCAGCTTCAACTCAGGGGACGCCTACGAGCAGTACTTC.

V usage is TRBV12-5 and J usage is TRBJ1-2, with TRBD1 matching over 8 bases. Losses at the gene ends were 0 bases for V and 4 bases for J; bases not matched to a gene: 7. The CDR3 consists of 16 residues. CDR1 is LGHNT and CDR2 is FRNRAP in the germline V gene. CDR3: CASGLVTRTGSYGYTF. CDR3 coding DNA: TGTGCTAGTGGTTTGGTAACCCGGACAGGGAGCTATGGCTACACCTTC.

This clone has a single count. The rearrangement links TRBV19 to TRBJ2-5; 7 bases align to TRBD1. This CDR3 contains 12 residues. The V segment lost 5 bases and the J segment 5 bases; nucleotides outside the gene matches: 2. Per the germline V gene, CDR1 is LNHDA and CDR2 is SQIVND (reference sequence). The CDR3 region is CASSDRVETQYF. CDR3 nucleotides: TGTGCCAGTAGTGACAGGGTGGAGACCCAGTACTTC. Drawing the rest from reference TRBV19 and TRBJ2-5, the complete variable domain is DGGITQSPKYLFRKEGQNVTLSCEQNLNHDAMYWYRQDPGQGLRLIYYSQIVNDFQKGDIAEGYSVSREKKESFPLTVTSAQKNPTAFYLCASSDRVETQYFGPGTRLLVL.

This rearrangement joins TRBV4-1 to TRBJ2-2; 13 bases align to TRBD2. Germline V CDR1 and CDR2: MGHRA, YSYEKL. V was pared by 1 base and J by 3 bases, with 5 bases of the junction left unmatched. The CDR3 is 18 amino acids. CDR3 bases: TGCGCCAGCAGCCAAGGGACGGGACTAGCGGGGTACACCGGGGAGCTGTTTTTT. Translating it yields CASSQGTGLAGYTGELFF.

The genes are TRBV7-9 and TRBJ2-7; 8 bases are a match to TRBD1. Germline V gene lookup returns CDR1 SEHNR and CDR2 FQNEAQ (reference sequence). The CDR3 is 14 amino acids. J gave up 5 bases and V 3 bases, and 6 bases lay outside the gene matches. The DNA for the CDR3 is TGTGCCAGCAGCTTGTCCAGGGGGCGCAACGAGCAGTACTTC. It specifies CASSLSRGRNEQYF.

V is TRBV7-2 and J is TRBJ2-1; D gene ambiguous. The CDR3 totals 14 residues. Germline lookup yields CDR1 SGHTA and CDR2 FQGNSA. V was pared by 0 bases and J by 5 bases, with 8 bases between. CDR3 sequence: CASSLAFGNNEQFF. CDR3 nucleotides: TGTGCCAGCAGCTTAGCGTTCGGTAACAATGAGCAGTTCTTC.

The gene calls are TRBV27 and TRBJ2-1, with D possibly matching TRBD2 (6 bases). CDR1 is MNHEY and CDR2 is SMNVEV in the germline V gene (reference sequence). V gave up 2 bases and J gave up 1 base, with 6 bases separating them. This CDR3 contains 14 residues. The CDR3 DNA sequence: TGTGCCAGCAGTTTACGGGGGTCCTACAATGAGCAGTTCTTC. Translating gives CASSLRGSYNEQFF.

The J gene is TRBJ2-2, the V gene TRBV2, with D possibly being TRBD1 (6 bases). The CDR3 covers 14 residues. The V and J ends lost 8 bases and 4 bases respectively, with 14 bases between them. CDR1 and CDR2 (germline): SNHLY, FYNNEI. The CDR3 reads CASDEGQSTGELFF. CDR3 coding DNA: TGTGCCAGCGACGAGGGACAAAGCACCGGGGAGCTGTTTTTT.

The chain links TRBV10-3 to TRBJ2-1; D possibly corresponds to TRBD1 (6 bases). In germline, CDR1 is ENHRY, CDR2 SYGVKD. V dropped 9 bases and J dropped 6 bases, with 9 bases sitting between them. This CDR3 contains 11 residues. For the CDR3, the DNA is TGTGCCATTGGGACAATCAATGAGCAGTTCTTC. This sequence encodes CAIGTINEQFF.

Concerning this clone itself: A read error may account for a junction end that differs from germline. The V and J genes are TRBV2 and TRBJ1-5; 7 nucleotides agree with TRBD1. The CDR3 extends over 14 amino acids. The V gene's germline CDR1 is SNHLY and CDR2 FYNNEI. The CDR3 loop reads CASSEGQAGQPQHF. CDR3 coding DNA: TGTGCCAGCAGCGAAGGACAGGCGGGTCAGCCCCAGCATTTT.

The V and J genes are TRBV11-1 and TRBJ2-1, with 10 bases lining up with TRBD2. Germline V gene data show CDR1 as SGHAT and CDR2 as FQDESV (reference sequence). CDR3 size: 15 residues. With V trimmed by 4 bases and J by 14 bases, 14 bases remained unmatched. CDR3 loop: CASSYPGQGTSDKFF. The CDR3 DNA reads TGTGCCAGCAGCTACCCGGGTCAAGGGACTAGCGATAAGTTCTTC. Combining the CDR3 with reference TRBV11-1 and TRBJ2-1 gives the whole variable domain EAEVAQSPRYKITEKSQAVAFWCDPISGHATLYWYRQILGQGPELLVQFQDESVVDDSQLPKDRFSAERLKGVDSTLKIQPAELGDSAMYLCASSYPGQGTSDKFFGPGTRLTVL.

The chain links TRBV29-1 to TRBJ2-1; no reliable D call. The CDR3 has 15 residues. Trimming removed 1 base from V and 2 bases from J, with 12 bases in between. Germline V gene sequence: CDR1 SQVTM, CDR2 ANQGSEA. The chain's CDR3 is CSVEGFAETYNEQFF. In DNA form, the CDR3 reads TGCAGCGTTGAAGGTTTTGCGGAGACCTACAATGAGCAGTTCTTC.